These T cell receptor beta chains were read from a single sample in a study of cytomegalovirus exposure and HLA in healthy donors. Sequencing used immunoSEQ multiplex PCR; TCRdb keeps in-frame clones, though not all of them. The data hold more than 35,000 clones, with about 53% observed a single time. Sequencing was performed on PBMCs. The receptor set was obtained from a woman aged 40 to 50 in good health and CMV-seropositive. The CDR3 runs from the conserved cysteine through the conserved F or W. D genes are given only for firm matches. Size is omitted from some rows. Given values are once, few, many or a class for expanded clones.

abundance: few; v_gene: TRBV7-6; d_gene: TRBD2; j_gene: TRBJ2-2; CDR3aa: CASSPRLAGGPGTGELFF; CDR3nt: TGTGCCAGCAGCCCCAGGCTAGCGGGGGGGCCGGGCACCGGGGAGCTGTTTTTT
abundance: NA; v_gene: TRBV28; d_gene: TRBD1; j_gene: TRBJ2-1; CDR3aa: CASGRQGRFKGEQFF; CDR3nt: TGTGCCAGCGGACGACAGGGTAGGTTCAAGGGTGAGCAGTTCTTC
abundance: NA; v_gene: TRBV25-1; d_gene: TRBD1; j_gene: TRBJ2-1; CDR3aa: CASSALPGTGGNDEQFF; CDR3nt: TGTGCCAGCAGTGCGCTCCCCGGGACAGGGGGCAACGATGAGCAGTTCTTC
abundance: once; v_gene: TRBV7-3; d_gene: TRBD2; j_gene: TRBJ2-3; CDR3aa: CASSLLGGGLADTQYF; CDR3nt: TGTGCCAGCAGCTTACTCGGGGGGGGCCTGGCAGATACGCAGTATTTT
abundance: NA; v_gene: TRBV4-2; d_gene: TRBD2; j_gene: TRBJ2-7; CDR3aa: CASSQDLERGVGEQYF; CDR3nt: TGTGCCAGCAGCCAAGATCTAGAGCGGGGGGTAGGAGAGCAGTACTTC
abundance: NA; v_gene: TRBV6-5; d_gene: NA; j_gene: TRBJ1-1; CDR3aa: CASSYPGNTEAFF; CDR3nt: TGTGCCAGCAGTTACCCCGGGAACACTGAAGCTTTCTTT
abundance: NA; v_gene: TRBV4-2; d_gene: NA; j_gene: TRBJ1-5; CDR3aa: CASSQAGTTQPQHF; CDR3nt: TGTGCCAGCAGCCAAGCTGGGACTACCCAGCCCCAGCATTTT
abundance: NA; v_gene: TRBV12-5; d_gene: NA; j_gene: TRBJ1-5; CDR3aa: CASGLQGNNQPQHF; CDR3nt: TGTGCTAGTGGTTTGCAGGGGAACAATCAGCCCCAGCATTTT
abundance: medium-sized; v_gene: TRBV6-5; d_gene: TRBD1; j_gene: TRBJ2-5; CDR3aa: CASSQGQLRETQYF; CDR3nt: TGTGCCAGCAGCCAGGGACAGTTGCGTGAGACCCAGTACTTC
abundance: NA; v_gene: TRBV7-2; d_gene: NA; j_gene: TRBJ1-5; CDR3aa: CASSIDRLNQPQHF; CDR3nt: TGTGCCAGCAGCATCGACAGGTTGAATCAGCCCCAGCATTTT
abundance: few; v_gene: TRBV6-5; d_gene: NA; j_gene: TRBJ2-7; CDR3aa: CASSYSRGLSYEQYF; CDR3nt: TGTGCCAGCAGTTACTCGCGGGGTCTCTCCTACGAGCAGTACTTC
abundance: once; v_gene: TRBV28; d_gene: NA; j_gene: TRBJ1-5; CDR3aa: CASSLLNQPQHF; CDR3nt: TGTGCCAGCAGTTTACTTAATCAGCCCCAGCATTTT
abundance: NA; v_gene: TRBV18; d_gene: NA; j_gene: TRBJ1-2; CDR3aa: CASSPATTQGYTF; CDR3nt: TGTGCCAGCTCACCCGCAACTACGCAGGGCTACACCTTC
abundance: NA; v_gene: TRBV5-1; d_gene: TRBD1; j_gene: TRBJ2-5; CDR3aa: CASSLGDRASQETQYF; CDR3nt: TGCGCCAGCAGCTTGGGGGACAGGGCCTCTCAAGAGACCCAGTACTTC
abundance: NA; v_gene: TRBV6-1; d_gene: NA; j_gene: TRBJ2-7; CDR3aa: CASSERGGGYEQYF; CDR3nt: TGTGCCAGCAGTGAAAGGGGGGGCGGTTACGAGCAGTACTTC
abundance: NA; v_gene: TRBV2; d_gene: NA; j_gene: TRBJ1-6; CDR3aa: CASRDRSNNSPLHF; CDR3nt: TGTGCCAGCAGGGACAGATCTAATAATTCACCCCTCCACTTT
abundance: NA; v_gene: TRBV10-2; d_gene: TRBD1; j_gene: TRBJ1-5; CDR3aa: CASSEWSGGRNQPQHF; CDR3nt: TGCGCCAGCAGTGAGTGGTCAGGGGGTCGGAATCAGCCCCAGCATTTT
abundance: medium-sized; v_gene: TRBV9; d_gene: TRBD1; j_gene: TRBJ1-1; CDR3aa: CASSLLQGDEAFF; CDR3nt: TGTGCCAGCAGCCTCCTTCAGGGGGATGAAGCTTTCTTT
abundance: NA; v_gene: TRBV7-3; d_gene: TRBD2; j_gene: TRBJ2-1; CDR3aa: CASSLAGREYNEQFF; CDR3nt: TGTGCCAGCAGTCTAGCGGGGCGGGAATACAATGAGCAGTTCTTC